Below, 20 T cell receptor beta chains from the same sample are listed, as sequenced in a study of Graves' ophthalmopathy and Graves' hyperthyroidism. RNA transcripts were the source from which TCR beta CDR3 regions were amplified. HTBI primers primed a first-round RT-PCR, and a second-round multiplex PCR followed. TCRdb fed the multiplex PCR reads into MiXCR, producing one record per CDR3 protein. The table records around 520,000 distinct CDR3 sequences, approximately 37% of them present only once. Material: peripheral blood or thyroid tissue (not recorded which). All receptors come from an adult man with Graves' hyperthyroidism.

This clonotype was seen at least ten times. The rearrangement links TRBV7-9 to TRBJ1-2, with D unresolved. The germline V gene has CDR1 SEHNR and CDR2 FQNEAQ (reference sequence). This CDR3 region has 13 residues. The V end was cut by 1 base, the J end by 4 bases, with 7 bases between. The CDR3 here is CASSLDGSYGYTF. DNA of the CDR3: TGTGCCAGCAGCTTAGACGGTAGCTATGGCTACACCTTC.

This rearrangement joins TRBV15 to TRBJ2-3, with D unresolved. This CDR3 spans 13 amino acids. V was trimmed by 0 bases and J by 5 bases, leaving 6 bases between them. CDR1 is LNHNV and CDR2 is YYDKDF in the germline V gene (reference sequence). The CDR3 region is CATSRDSRDTQYF. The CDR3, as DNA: TGTGCCACCAGCAGAGATTCGCGAGATACGCAGTATTTT.

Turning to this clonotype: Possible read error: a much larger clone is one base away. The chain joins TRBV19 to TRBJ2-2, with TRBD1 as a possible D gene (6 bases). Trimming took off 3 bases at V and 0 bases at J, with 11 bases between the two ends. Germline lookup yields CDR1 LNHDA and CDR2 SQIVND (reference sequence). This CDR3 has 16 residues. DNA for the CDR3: TGTGCCAGTAGTATTTCCGGGACAACGAACACCGGGGAGCTGTTTTTT. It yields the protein CASSISGTTNTGELFF.

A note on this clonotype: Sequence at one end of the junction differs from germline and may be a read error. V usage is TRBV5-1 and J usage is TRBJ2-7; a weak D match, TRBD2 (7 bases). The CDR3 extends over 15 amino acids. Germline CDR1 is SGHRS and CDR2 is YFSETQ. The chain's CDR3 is CASSPGAGRAYEQYF. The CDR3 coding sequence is TGTGCCAGCAGCCCGGGGGCAGGGAGGGCCTACGAGCAGTACTTC.

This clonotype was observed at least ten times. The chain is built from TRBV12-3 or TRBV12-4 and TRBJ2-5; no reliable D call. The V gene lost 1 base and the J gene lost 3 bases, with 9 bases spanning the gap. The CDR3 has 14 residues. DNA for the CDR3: TGTGCCAGCAGTTTAGTAAGATTAAAAGAGACCCAGTACTTC. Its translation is CASSLVRLKETQYF.

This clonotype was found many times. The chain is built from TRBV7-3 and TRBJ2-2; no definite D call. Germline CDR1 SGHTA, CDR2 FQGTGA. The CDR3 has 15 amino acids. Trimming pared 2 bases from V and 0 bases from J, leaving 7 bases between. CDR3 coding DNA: TGTGCCAGCAGCTTAGCACACGCGAACACCGGGGAGCTGTTTTTT. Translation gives CASSLAHANTGELFF. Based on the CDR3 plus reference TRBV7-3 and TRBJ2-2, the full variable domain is GAGVSQTPSNKVTEKGKYVELRCDPISGHTALYWYRQSLGQGPEFLIYFQGTGAADDSGLPNDRFFAVRPEGSVSTLKIQRTERGDSAVYLCASSLAHANTGELFFGEGSRLTVL.

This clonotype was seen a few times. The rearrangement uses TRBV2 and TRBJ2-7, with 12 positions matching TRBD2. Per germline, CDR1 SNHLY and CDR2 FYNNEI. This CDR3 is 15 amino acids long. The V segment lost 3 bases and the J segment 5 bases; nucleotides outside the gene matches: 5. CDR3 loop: CASSDEGLAGDEQYF. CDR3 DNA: TGTGCCAGCAGTGATGAGGGACTAGCGGGCGACGAGCAGTACTTC.

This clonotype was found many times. The chain's CDR3 is CASSFRDSPYEQYF. For the CDR3, the DNA is TGTGCCAGCAGCTTCCGGGACAGCCCCTACGAGCAGTACTTC. This sequence joins TRBV7-9 and TRBJ2-7; 7 positions match TRBD1. The germline gives CDR1 SEHNR, CDR2 FQNEAQ (reference sequence). J gave up 2 bases and V 3 bases, and 4 bases lay outside the gene matches. The CDR3 length is 14 residues.

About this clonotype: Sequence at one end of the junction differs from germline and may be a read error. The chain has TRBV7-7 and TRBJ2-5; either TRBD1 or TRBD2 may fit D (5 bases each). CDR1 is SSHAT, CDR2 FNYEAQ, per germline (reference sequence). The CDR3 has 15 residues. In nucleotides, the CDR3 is TGTGCTAGCAGCTTACAACAGGCGGGTCAAGAGACCCAGTACTTC. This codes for CASSLQQAGQETQYF.

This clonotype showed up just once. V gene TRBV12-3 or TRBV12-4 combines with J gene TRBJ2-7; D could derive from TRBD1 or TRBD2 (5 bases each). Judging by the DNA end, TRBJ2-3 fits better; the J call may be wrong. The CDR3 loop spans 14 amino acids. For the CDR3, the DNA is TGTGCCAGCAGTTTTGTGGGACGCACAGATACGCAGTATTTT. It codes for CASSFVGRTDTQYF.

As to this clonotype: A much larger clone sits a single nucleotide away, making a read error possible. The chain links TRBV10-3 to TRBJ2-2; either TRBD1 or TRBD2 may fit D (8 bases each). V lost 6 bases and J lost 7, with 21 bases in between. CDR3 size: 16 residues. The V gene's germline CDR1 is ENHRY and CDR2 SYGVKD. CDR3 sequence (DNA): TGTGCCATCAGATCAGGGGGCGGGAGGTACATCGGGGAGCTGTTTTTT. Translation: CAIRSGGGRYIGELFF.

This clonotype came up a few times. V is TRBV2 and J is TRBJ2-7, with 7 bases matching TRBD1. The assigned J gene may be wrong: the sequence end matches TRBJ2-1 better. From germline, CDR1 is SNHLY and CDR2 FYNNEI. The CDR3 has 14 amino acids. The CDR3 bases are TGTGCCACTTACAGACAGGGTGCCTACAATGAGCAGTTCTTC. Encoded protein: CATYRQGAYNEQFF.

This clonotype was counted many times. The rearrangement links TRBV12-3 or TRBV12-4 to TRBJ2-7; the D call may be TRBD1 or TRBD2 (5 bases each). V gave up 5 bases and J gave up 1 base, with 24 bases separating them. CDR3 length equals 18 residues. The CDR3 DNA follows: TGTGCCAGCAGTGATCCCAGGACCGGGACGGGGTCGTCCTACGAGCAGTACTTC. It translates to CASSDPRTGTGSSYEQYF.

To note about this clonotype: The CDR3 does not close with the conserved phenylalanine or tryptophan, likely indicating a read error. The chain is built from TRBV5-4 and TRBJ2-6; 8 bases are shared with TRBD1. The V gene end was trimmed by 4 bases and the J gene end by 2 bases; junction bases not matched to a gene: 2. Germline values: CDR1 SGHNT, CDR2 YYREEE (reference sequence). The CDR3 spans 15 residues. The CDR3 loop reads CASSPRGPGANVLTS. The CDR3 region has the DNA TGTGCCAGCAGCCCCAGGGGGCCTGGGGCCAACGTCCTGACTTCC.

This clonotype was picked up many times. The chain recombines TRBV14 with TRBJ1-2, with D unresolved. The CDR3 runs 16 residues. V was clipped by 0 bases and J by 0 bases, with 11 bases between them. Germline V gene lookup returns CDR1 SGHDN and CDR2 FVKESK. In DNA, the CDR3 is TGTGCCAGCAGCCAAGATGGTACCGTAGCTAACTATGGCTACACCTTC. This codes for CASSQDGTVANYGYTF.

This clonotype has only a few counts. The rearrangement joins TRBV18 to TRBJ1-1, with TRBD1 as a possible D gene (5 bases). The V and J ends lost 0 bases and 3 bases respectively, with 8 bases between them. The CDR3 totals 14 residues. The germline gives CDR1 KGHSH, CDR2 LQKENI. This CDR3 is CASSPPVGDTEAFF. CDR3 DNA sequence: TGTGCCAGCTCACCACCTGTAGGGGACACTGAAGCTTTCTTT. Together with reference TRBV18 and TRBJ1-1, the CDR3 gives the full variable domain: NAGVMQNPRHLVRRRGQEARLRCSPMKGHSHVYWYRQLPEEGLKFMVYLQKENIIDESGMPKERFSAEFPKEGPSILRIQQVVRGDSAAYFCASSPPVGDTEAFFGQGTRLTVV.

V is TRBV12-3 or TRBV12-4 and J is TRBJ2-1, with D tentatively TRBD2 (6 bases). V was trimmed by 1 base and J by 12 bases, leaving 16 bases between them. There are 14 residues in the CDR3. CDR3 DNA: TGTGCCAGCAGTTTAGACCGGGAGCCTGGAGGGCAGTTCTTC. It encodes CASSLDREPGGQFF.

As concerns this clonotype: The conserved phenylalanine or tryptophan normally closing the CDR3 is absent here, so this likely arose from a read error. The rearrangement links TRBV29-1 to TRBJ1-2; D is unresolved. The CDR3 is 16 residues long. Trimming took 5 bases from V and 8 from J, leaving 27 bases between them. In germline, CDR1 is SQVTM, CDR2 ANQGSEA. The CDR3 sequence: CSVSYGPTHPRRGYTL. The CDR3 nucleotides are TGCAGCGTTTCCTATGGGCCTACACATCCCCGGAGAGGCTACACCCTC.

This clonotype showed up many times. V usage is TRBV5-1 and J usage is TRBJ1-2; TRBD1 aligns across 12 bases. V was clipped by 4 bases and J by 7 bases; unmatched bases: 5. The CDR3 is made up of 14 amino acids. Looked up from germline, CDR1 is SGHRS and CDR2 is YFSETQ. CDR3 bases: TGCGCCAGCAGCACCGGGACAGGGGGCCTTGGCTACACCTTC. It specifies CASSTGTGGLGYTF.

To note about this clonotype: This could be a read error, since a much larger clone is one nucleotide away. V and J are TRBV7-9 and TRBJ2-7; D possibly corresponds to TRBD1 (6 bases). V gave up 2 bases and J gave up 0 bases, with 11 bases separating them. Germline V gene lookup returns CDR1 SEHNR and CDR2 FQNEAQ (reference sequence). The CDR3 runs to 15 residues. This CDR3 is CASSLMGANSYEQYF. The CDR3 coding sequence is TGTGCCAGCAGCTTAATGGGGGCCAACTCCTACGAGCAGTACTTC.